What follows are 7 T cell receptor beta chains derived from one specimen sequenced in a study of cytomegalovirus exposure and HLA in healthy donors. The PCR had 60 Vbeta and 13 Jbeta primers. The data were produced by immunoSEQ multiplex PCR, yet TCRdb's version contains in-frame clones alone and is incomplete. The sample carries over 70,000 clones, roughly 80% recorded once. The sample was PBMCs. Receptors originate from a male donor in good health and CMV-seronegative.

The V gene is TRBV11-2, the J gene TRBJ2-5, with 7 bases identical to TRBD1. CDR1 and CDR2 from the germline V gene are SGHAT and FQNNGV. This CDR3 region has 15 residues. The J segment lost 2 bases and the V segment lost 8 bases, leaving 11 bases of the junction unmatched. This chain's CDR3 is CASHPAGGWQETQYF. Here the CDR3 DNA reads TGTGCCAGCCACCCGGCAGGGGGTTGGCAAGAGACCCAGTACTTC.

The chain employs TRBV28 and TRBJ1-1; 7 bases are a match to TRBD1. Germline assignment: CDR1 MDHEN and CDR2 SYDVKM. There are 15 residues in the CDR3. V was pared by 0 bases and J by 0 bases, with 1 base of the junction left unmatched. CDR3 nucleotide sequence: TGTGCCAGCAGTTTATGGACAGGGCTGAACACTGAAGCTTTCTTT. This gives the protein CASSLWTGLNTEAFF.

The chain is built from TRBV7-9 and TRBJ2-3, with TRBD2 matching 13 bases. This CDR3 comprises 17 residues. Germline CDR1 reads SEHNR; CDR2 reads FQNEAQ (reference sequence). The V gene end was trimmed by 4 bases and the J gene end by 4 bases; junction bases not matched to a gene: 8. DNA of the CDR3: TGTGCCAGCAGCTATGGAACTAGCGGGGGGGCCGCAGATACGCAGTATTTT. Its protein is CASSYGTSGGAADTQYF.

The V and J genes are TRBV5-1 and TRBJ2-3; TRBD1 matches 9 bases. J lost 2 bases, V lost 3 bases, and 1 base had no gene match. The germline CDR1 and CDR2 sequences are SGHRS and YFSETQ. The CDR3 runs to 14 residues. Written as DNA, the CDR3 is TGCGCCAGCAGCTCACAGGGGGCCACAGATACGCAGTATTTT. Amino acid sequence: CASSSQGATDTQYF. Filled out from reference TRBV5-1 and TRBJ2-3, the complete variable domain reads KAGVTQTPRYLIKTRGQQVTLSCSPISGHRSVSWYQQTPGQGLQFLFEYFSETQRNKGNFPGRFSGRQFSNSRSEMNVSTLELGDSALYLCASSSQGATDTQYFGPGTRLTVL.

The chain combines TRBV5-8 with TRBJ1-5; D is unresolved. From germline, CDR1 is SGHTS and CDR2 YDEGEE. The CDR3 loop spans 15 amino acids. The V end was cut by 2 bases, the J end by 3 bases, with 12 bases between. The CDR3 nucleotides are TGTGCCAGCAGCTTTCCCGGCACAGACAATCAGCCCCAGCATTTT. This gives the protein CASSFPGTDNQPQHF. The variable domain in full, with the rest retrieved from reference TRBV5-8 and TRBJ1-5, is EAGVTQSPTHLIKTRGQQATLRCSPISGHTSVYWYQQALGLGLQFLLWYDEGEERNRGNFPPRFSGRQFPNYSSELNVNALELEDSALYLCASSFPGTDNQPQHFGDGTRLSIL.

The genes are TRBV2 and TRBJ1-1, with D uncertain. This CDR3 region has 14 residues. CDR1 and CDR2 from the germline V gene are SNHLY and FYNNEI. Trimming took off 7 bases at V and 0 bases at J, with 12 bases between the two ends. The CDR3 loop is CASKDYSMNTEAFF. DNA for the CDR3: TGTGCCAGCAAAGATTACAGCATGAACACTGAAGCTTTCTTT. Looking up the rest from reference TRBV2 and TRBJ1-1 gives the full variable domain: EPEVTQTPSHQVTQMGQEVILRCVPISNHLYFYWYRQILGQKVEFLVSFYNNEISEKSEIFDDQFSVERPDGSNFTLKIRSTKLEDSAMYFCASKDYSMNTEAFFGQGTRLTVV.

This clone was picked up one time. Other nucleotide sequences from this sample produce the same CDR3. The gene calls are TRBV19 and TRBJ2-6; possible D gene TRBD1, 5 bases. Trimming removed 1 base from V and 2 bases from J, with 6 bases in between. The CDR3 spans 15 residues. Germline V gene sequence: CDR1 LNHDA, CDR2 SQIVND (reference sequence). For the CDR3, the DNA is TGTGCCAGTAGTATAGGGGGCACTGGGGCCAACGTCCTGACTTTC. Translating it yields CASSIGGTGANVLTF.